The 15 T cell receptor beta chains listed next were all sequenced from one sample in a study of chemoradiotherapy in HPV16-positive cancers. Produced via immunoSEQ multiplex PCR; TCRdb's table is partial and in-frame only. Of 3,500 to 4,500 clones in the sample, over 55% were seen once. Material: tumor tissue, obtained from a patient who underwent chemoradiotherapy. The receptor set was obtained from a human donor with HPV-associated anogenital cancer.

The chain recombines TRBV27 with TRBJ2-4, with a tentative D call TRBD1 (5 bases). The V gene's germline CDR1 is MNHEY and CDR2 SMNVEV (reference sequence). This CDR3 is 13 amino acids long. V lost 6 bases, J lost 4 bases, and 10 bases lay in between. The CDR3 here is CASSPRQKNIQYF. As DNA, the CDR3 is TGTGCCAGCAGCCCCCGACAGAAAAACATTCAGTACTTC.

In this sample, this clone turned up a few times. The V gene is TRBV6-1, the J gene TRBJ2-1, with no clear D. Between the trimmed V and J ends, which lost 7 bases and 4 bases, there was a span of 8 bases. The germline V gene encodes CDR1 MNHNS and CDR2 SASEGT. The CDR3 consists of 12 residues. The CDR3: CASIALYNEQFF. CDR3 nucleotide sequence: TGTGCCAGCATAGCTCTATACAATGAGCAGTTCTTC.

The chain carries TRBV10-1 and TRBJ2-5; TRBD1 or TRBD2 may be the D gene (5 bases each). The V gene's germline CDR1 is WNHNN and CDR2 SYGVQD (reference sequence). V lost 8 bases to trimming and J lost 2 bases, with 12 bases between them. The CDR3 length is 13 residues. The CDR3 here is CASAGAPQETQYF. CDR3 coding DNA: TGCGCCAGCGCCGGGGCCCCACAAGAGACCCAGTACTTC.

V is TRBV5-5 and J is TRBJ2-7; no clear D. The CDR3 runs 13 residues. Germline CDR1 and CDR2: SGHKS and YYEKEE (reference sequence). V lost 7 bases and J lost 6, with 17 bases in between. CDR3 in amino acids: CASRTGSSLEQYF. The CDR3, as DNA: TGTGCCAGCCGGACGGGTAGTTCCCTCGAGCAGTACTTC.

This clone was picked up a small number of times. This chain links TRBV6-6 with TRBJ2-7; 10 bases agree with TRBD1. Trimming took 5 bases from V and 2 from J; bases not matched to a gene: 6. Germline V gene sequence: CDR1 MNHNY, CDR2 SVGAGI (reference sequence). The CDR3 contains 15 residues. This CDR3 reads CASSDRTGGPYEQYF. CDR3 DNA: TGTGCCAGCAGTGACCGGACAGGGGGACCCTACGAGCAGTACTTC.

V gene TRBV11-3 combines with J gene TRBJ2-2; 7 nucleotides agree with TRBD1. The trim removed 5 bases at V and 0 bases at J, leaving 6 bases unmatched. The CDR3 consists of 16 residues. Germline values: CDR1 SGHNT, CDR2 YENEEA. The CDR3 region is CASSDRVLANTGELFF. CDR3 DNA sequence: TGTGCCAGCAGCGACAGGGTGCTGGCGAACACCGGGGAGCTGTTTTTT. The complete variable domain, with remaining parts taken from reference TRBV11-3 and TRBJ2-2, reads EAGVVQSPRYKIIEKKQPVAFWCNPISGHNTLYWYLQNLGQGPELLIRYENEEAVDDSQLPKDRFSAERLKGVDSTLKIQPAELGDSAVYLCASSDRVLANTGELFFGEGSRLTVL.

CDR3 region: CASSLAGREEYQETQYF. The DNA for the CDR3 is TGTGCCAGCAGCTTGGCCGGGAGGGAGGAATACCAAGAGACCCAGTACTTC. The chain recombines TRBV5-4 with TRBJ2-5, with TRBD2 identical over 8 bases. Trimming took 0 bases from V and 0 from J; bases not matched to a gene: 7. The CDR3 loop spans 17 amino acids. The V gene's germline CDR1 is SGHNT and CDR2 YYREEE (reference sequence). Using reference TRBV5-4 and TRBJ2-5 for the parts outside the CDR3, the full variable domain is ETGVTQSPTHLIKTRGQQVTLRCSSQSGHNTVSWYQQALGQGPQFIFQYYREEENGRGNFPPRFSGLQFPNYSSELNVNALELDDSALYLCASSLAGREEYQETQYFGPGTRLLVL.

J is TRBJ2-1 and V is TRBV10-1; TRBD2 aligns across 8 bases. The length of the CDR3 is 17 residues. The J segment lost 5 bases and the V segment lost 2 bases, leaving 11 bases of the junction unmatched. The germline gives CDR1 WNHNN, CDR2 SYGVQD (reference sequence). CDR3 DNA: TGCGCCAGCAGTGAGCCCCTAGGTAGCGGGATCAACAATGAGCAGTTCTTC. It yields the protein CASSEPLGSGINNEQFF.

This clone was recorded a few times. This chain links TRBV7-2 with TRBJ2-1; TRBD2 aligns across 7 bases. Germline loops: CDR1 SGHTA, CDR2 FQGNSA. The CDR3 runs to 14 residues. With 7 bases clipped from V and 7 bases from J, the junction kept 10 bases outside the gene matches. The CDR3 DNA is TGTGCCAGCAAAGAGCGGGATGGTTCAAATGAGCAGTTCTTC. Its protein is CASKERDGSNEQFF.

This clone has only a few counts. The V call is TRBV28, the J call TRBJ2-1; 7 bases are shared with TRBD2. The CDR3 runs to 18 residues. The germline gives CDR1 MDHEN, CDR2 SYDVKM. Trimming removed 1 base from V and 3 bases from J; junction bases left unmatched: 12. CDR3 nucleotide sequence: TGTGCCAGCAGTTTATCCTATAGGGCGGGAGAGGGCTACAATGAGCAGTTCTTC. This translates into CASSLSYRAGEGYNEQFF. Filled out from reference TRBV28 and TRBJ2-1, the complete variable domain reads DVKVTQSSRYLVKRTGEKVFLECVQDMDHENMFWYRQDPGLGLRLIYFSYDVKMKEKGDIPEGYSVSREKKERFSLILESASTNQTSMYLCASSLSYRAGEGYNEQFFGPGTRLTVL.

Written as DNA, the CDR3 is TGTGCCAGCAGTGACCGGGACTTCGCCGGGGAGCTGTTTTTT. Residues: CASSDRDFAGELFF. The J gene is TRBJ2-2, the V gene TRBV6-1; D is perhaps TRBD2 (6 bases). The germline V gene encodes CDR1 MNHNS and CDR2 SASEGT. The V and J ends lost 3 bases and 6 bases respectively, with 11 bases between them. The CDR3 is made up of 14 amino acids.

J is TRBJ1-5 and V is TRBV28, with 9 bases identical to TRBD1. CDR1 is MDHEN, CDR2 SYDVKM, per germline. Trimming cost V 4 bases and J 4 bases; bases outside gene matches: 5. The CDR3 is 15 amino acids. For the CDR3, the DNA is TGTGCCAGCAGTTCAAGACAGGGGGGAAATCAGCCCCAGCATTTT. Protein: CASSSRQGGNQPQHF.

The CDR3 sequence is CASSYSGDPAGYTF. The CDR3 coding sequence is TGTGCCAGCAGTTACTCAGGGGATCCGGCTGGCTACACCTTC. V gene TRBV6-5 combines with J gene TRBJ1-2; D possibly corresponds to TRBD1 (5 bases). The CDR3 runs 14 residues. Germline CDR1 is MNHEY and CDR2 is SVGAGI. V was pared by 0 bases and J by 7 bases, with 12 bases between.

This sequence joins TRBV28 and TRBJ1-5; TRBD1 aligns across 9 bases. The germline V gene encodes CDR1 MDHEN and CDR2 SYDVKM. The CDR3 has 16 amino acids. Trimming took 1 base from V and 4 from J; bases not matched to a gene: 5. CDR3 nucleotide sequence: TGTGCCAGCAGTTTATTGGGGACAGGGAGAAATCAGCCCCAGCATTTT. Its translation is CASSLLGTGRNQPQHF.

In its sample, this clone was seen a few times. As DNA, the CDR3 is TGTGCCAGCACCCCGGTAGGGCAAGAGACCCAGTACTTC. Its translation: CASTPVGQETQYF. This chain uses TRBV28 with TRBJ2-5; unclear D gene. Germline V gene data show CDR1 as MDHEN and CDR2 as SYDVKM. The germline V and J ends were trimmed by 7 bases and 2 bases, with 11 bases remaining between them. The CDR3 is made up of 13 amino acids.